Listed below are T cell receptor beta chains from one sample, sequenced in a study of blood T cell repertoires in COVID-19. Here immunoSEQ multiplex PCR was the method, and the copy in TCRdb shows in-frame clones only, minus some. The repertoire holds about 180,000 clones, with about four fifths as singletons. The source material was peripheral blood. These receptors were taken from a man younger than 30 with active or convalescent COVID-19. Both conserved end residues are part of each CDR3. The D gene is left open where the match is weak. Some rows have no size entry. The others give once, few or many, or a class for an expanded clone.

J | V | D | size | CDR3 | DNA
TRBJ1-2 | TRBV29-1 | NA | NA | CSVVGGKSVSANYGYTF | TGCAGCGTTGTTGGGGGGAAATCAGTCTCAGCTAACTATGGCTACACCTTC
TRBJ2-2 | TRBV30 | NA | few | CAWSVRGTGELFF | TGTGCCTGGAGTGTACGGGGGACCGGGGAGCTGTTTTTT
TRBJ2-2 | TRBV4-3 | TRBD2 | NA | CASSQERGLAVYTGELFF | TGCGCCAGCAGCCAAGAACGGGGACTAGCAGTGTACACCGGGGAGCTGTTTTTT
TRBJ1-3 | TRBV11-2 | NA | NA | CASSVWLLRSGNTIYF | TGTGCCAGCAGCGTGTGGTTGTTGAGGTCTGGAAACACCATATATTTT
TRBJ1-6 | TRBV5-5 | NA | NA | CASSFLVPRQANNSPLHF | TGTGCCAGCAGCTTTCTGGTTCCCAGACAGGCGAATAATTCACCCCTCCACTTT
TRBJ2-7 | TRBV9 | NA | NA | CASSANDRSYEQYF | TGTGCCAGCAGCGCCAACGACAGGTCCTACGAGCAGTACTTC
TRBJ2-2 | TRBV4-1 | TRBD1 | once | CASSGRDRRTGELFF | TGCGCCAGCAGCGGCCGGGACAGGCGCACCGGGGAGCTGTTTTTT
TRBJ1-1 | TRBV2 | TRBD1 | NA | CASSETDRGSTEAFF | TGTGCCAGCAGTGAAACGGACAGGGGGAGCACTGAAGCTTTCTTT
TRBJ2-1 | TRBV5-1 | NA | NA | CASSLEDYYNEQFF | TGCGCCAGCAGCTTGGAAGACTATTACAATGAGCAGTTCTTC
TRBJ1-2 | TRBV10-3 | TRBD1 | NA | CAISESVQGVYGYTF | TGTGCCATCAGTGAGTCCGTACAGGGGGTCTATGGCTACACCTTC
TRBJ1-4 | TRBV28 | NA | NA | CASSRDTATNEKLFF | TGTGCCAGCAGTCGGGACACCGCAACTAATGAAAAACTGTTTTTT
TRBJ2-5 | TRBV7-9 | TRBD1 | NA | CASSRQGHLQETQYF | TGTGCCAGCAGCCGACAGGGACATCTTCAAGAGACCCAGTACTTC
TRBJ1-2 | TRBV5-1 | NA | few | CASSVNRDGYTF | TGCGCCAGCAGCGTTAACAGGGACGGCTACACCTTC
TRBJ1-2 | TRBV28 | NA | NA | CASSPRRGMADTF | TGTGCCAGCAGTCCTAGGAGAGGTATGGCTGACACCTTC
TRBJ1-4 | TRBV19 | NA | NA | CASSPRQVSTNEKLFF | TGTGCCAGTAGTCCTCGCCAGGTCTCAACTAATGAAAAACTGTTTTTT
TRBJ2-3 | TRBV2 | TRBD2 | NA | CASSEGRGGSTDTQYF | TGTGCCAGCAGTGAAGGGCGGGGGGGCAGCACAGATACGCAGTATTTT
TRBJ1-6 | TRBV28 | NA | NA | CASGSLQGSYSPLHF | TGTGCCAGCGGATCGTTGCAGGGGAGTTATTCACCCCTCCACTTT
TRBJ2-6 | TRBV5-1 | NA | NA | CASSLDAGLLTSGANVLTF | TGCGCCAGCAGCTTGGATGCGGGGCTCTTAACCTCTGGGGCCAACGTCCTGACTTTC
TRBJ2-3 | TRBV28 | NA | NA | CASSFGSGRTDTQYF | TGTGCCAGCAGTTTCGGGAGCGGACGCACAGATACGCAGTATTTT
TRBJ2-7 | TRBV30 | NA | NA | CAWSRGSSYEQYF | TGTGCCTGGAGTCGAGGGAGCTCCTACGAGCAGTACTTC
TRBJ2-3 | TRBV11-2 | NA | NA | CASSLDRSLSTDTQYF | TGTGCCAGCAGCTTAGATCGAAGTCTAAGCACAGATACGCAGTATTTT
TRBJ1-5 | TRBV24-1 | NA | NA | CATSDFSLTADSNQPQHF | TGTGCCACCAGTGATTTTTCCCTGACAGCCGATAGCAATCAGCCCCAGCATTTT
TRBJ1-2 | TRBV5-1 | NA | NA | CASSLQTGTLNYGYTF | TGCGCCAGCAGCTTGCAAACCGGGACACTCAACTATGGCTACACCTTC
TRBJ1-1 | TRBV10-3 | TRBD1 | NA | CAISAQQGQGNAEAFF | TGTGCCATCAGTGCCCAACAGGGACAGGGGAACGCTGAAGCTTTCTTT
TRBJ2-2 | TRBV27 | TRBD1 | NA | CASSFGTGVSPITGELFF | TGTGCCAGCAGTTTTGGGACAGGGGTCTCTCCGATCACCGGGGAGCTGTTTTTT
TRBJ1-5 | TRBV15 | TRBD1 | NA | CATSRDQGQGEYSNQPQHF | TGTGCCACCAGCAGAGATCAGGGACAGGGGGAATATAGCAATCAGCCCCAGCATTTT
TRBJ1-5 | TRBV6-6 | NA | NA | CASSTGFNQPQHF | TGTGCCAGCAGCACAGGGTTCAATCAGCCCCAGCATTTT
TRBJ1-4 | TRBV5-1 | NA | NA | CASGDGQREKLFF | TGCGCCAGCGGGGACGGACAGCGGGAAAAACTGTTTTTT
TRBJ2-3 | TRBV5-4 | NA | NA | CASSAPEDSLITSTDTQYF | TGTGCCAGCAGCGCCCCAGAGGACAGCCTCATAACTAGCACAGATACGCAGTATTTT
TRBJ1-6 | TRBV7-2 | NA | NA | CASSLVPAGQALHF | TGTGCCAGCAGCTTAGTCCCAGCAGGGCAAGCCCTCCACTTT
TRBJ2-3 | TRBV18 | TRBD1 | NA | CASSPNRGLGTDTQYF | TGTGCCAGCTCTCCAAACAGGGGCCTGGGCACAGATACGCAGTATTTT
TRBJ2-5 | TRBV29-1 | TRBD2 | NA | CSALAGRGETQYF | TGCAGCGCTCTAGCGGGGAGAGGGGAGACCCAGTACTTC
TRBJ1-4 | TRBV19 | TRBD1 | NA | CASKSGGRLTNEKLFF | TGTGCCAGTAAGTCAGGGGGCCGGCTGACTAATGAAAAACTGTTTTTT
TRBJ2-2 | TRBV29-1 | TRBD2 | NA | CSARTSGNTGELFF | TGCAGCGCCCGGACTAGCGGGAACACCGGGGAGCTGTTTTTT
TRBJ2-2 | TRBV2 | NA | NA | CASRGENTGELFF | TGTGCCAGCAGGGGAGAGAACACCGGGGAGCTGTTTTTT
TRBJ2-5 | TRBV4-3 | NA | few | CASSSDIKETQYF | TGCGCCAGCAGCTCTGACATTAAAGAGACCCAGTACTTC
TRBJ2-1 | TRBV6-5 | NA | NA | CASSYSGNNEQFF | TGTGCCAGCAGTTACTCGGGCAACAATGAGCAGTTCTTC
TRBJ2-7 | TRBV6-5 | TRBD1 | NA | CASSYSSQGAGYEQYF | TGTGCCAGCAGTTACTCGAGTCAGGGGGCGGGCTACGAGCAGTACTTC
TRBJ1-5 | TRBV18 | TRBD1 | once | CASSPGQSNQPQHF | TGTGCCAGCTCACCGGGACAGAGCAATCAGCCCCAGCATTTT
TRBJ2-5 | TRBV19 | TRBD2 | NA | CASSGLAGAGTQYF | TGTGCCAGTAGTGGGCTAGCGGGAGCGGGGACCCAGTACTTC
TRBJ1-3 | TRBV25-1 | NA | few | CASSYGLGNTIYF | TGTGCCAGCAGTTACGGACTGGGAAACACCATATATTTT
TRBJ1-1 | TRBV7-6 | NA | few | CASSLVQGKGNTEAFF | TGTGCCAGCAGCTTAGTTCAGGGAAAGGGTAACACTGAAGCTTTCTTT
TRBJ1-2 | TRBV5-1 | TRBD1 | NA | CASSWDRGDSNYGYTF | TGCGCCAGCAGCTGGGACAGGGGCGATTCTAACTATGGCTACACCTTC
TRBJ1-1 | TRBV19 | NA | NA | CASSGQMNTEAFF | TGTGCCAGTTCCGGACAGATGAACACTGAAGCTTTCTTT
TRBJ2-5 | TRBV18 | NA | NA | CASSPRGGERETQYF | TGTGCCAGCTCACCTCGAGGGGGGGAGCGAGAGACCCAGTACTTC
TRBJ1-1 | TRBV6-5 | NA | NA | CASSYSIGPGTEAFF | TGTGCCAGCAGTTACAGCATTGGTCCGGGGACTGAAGCTTTCTTT
TRBJ1-1 | TRBV5-1 | NA | NA | CASSRTQGANTEAFF | TGCGCCAGCAGCCGGACACAGGGTGCGAACACTGAAGCTTTCTTT
TRBJ2-1 | TRBV27 | TRBD2 | NA | CASSWLAGSEQFF | TGTGCCAGCAGTTGGCTAGCGGGAAGCGAGCAGTTCTTC
TRBJ2-3 | TRBV11-2 | NA | NA | CASSLNRADTQYF | TGTGCCAGCAGCTTAAACAGGGCCGATACGCAGTATTTT
TRBJ1-5 | TRBV28 | NA | NA | CASSLTGTLALYSNQPQHF | TGTGCCAGCAGTTTAACGGGGACTCTTGCGCTTTATAGCAATCAGCCCCAGCATTTT
TRBJ2-1 | TRBV5-1 | NA | NA | CASSLDGRAYNEQFF | TGCGCCAGCAGCTTGGACGGGAGAGCCTACAATGAGCAGTTCTTC
TRBJ1-3 | TRBV18 | NA | NA | CASSKRGQGGDSGNTIYF | TGTGCCAGCTCAAAGAGGGGACAAGGGGGAGATTCTGGAAACACCATATATTTT
TRBJ1-5 | TRBV6-1 | NA | NA | CASSEFTGGQPQHF | TGTGCCAGCAGTGAATTCACAGGCGGTCAGCCCCAGCATTTT
TRBJ2-3 | TRBV7-3 | TRBD2 | NA | CASSPRGGAGTDTQYF | TGTGCCAGCAGCCCCCGGGGGGGGGCCGGCACAGATACGCAGTATTTT
TRBJ1-6 | TRBV2 | TRBD1 | once | CASSDFRGPNVDSPLHF | TGTGCCAGCAGTGATTTTAGGGGGCCCAACGTAGATTCACCCCTCCACTTT
TRBJ1-4 | TRBV20-1 | NA | NA | CSAFLNEKLFF | TGCAGTGCCTTTCTTAATGAAAAACTGTTTTTT
TRBJ2-3 | TRBV29-1 | NA | NA | CSVGGDGEKQYF | TGCAGCGTAGGCGGGGACGGCGAGAAGCAGTATTTT
TRBJ1-3 | TRBV27 | NA | NA | CASSSFGAWGTSNSGNTIYF | TGTGCCAGCAGTTCCTTCGGGGCATGGGGGACATCCAACTCTGGAAACACCATATATTTT
TRBJ2-1 | TRBV7-2 | TRBD2 | NA | CASSFKTSLSYNEQFF | TGTGCCAGCAGCTTTAAGACTAGCCTGAGCTACAATGAGCAGTTCTTC